This TCR beta chain originates from a study of blood T cell repertoires in COVID-19. Across the whole study: Sites in the United States, Italy and Spain provided acute and convalescent COVID-19 samples.

The CDR3 consists of 15 residues. Germline V lookup: CDR1 SGHDT, CDR2 YYEEEE. Trimming took off 4 bases at V and 7 bases at J, with 18 bases between the two ends. The age range of participants was about 18 to 95 years, with residence in more than 20 US areas. In the original workflow: Reference gene primers were amplified, and this amplification served to estimate nucleated cell counts. Assay: immunoSEQ multiplex PCR; the TCRdb copy retains only in-frame clones and omits some. V, J and clone size are taken as reported in that table, and D and trimming were inferred from the DNA itself. The repertoire holds 250,000 or so clones, with around 90% as singletons.

The V call is TRBV5-6, the J call TRBJ1-5; no reliable D call. This TCR came from a woman between 45 and 60 years old who had recovered from COVID-19. The specimen sequenced was PBMCs or T cells enriched from blood (not recorded which). The DNA for the CDR3 is TGTGCCAGCAGCGGAGGTTCTGGATCCTTGCAGCCCCAGCATTTT. It encodes CASSGGSGSLQPQHF.